This T cell receptor (beta chain) was obtained from a study of blood T cells in healthy people across ages (dated by TCRdb to between 2014 and 2017). Turning to the overall study: In model experiments, roughly one uniquely barcoded TCR beta cDNA molecule per two T cells was captured by template switching. To track age-related changes in TCR beta repertoire diversity, the study relied on deep sequencing normalized with unique cDNA molecular identifiers. The donors were divided into four age groups: young (average around 15 years), middle-aged (around 37), aged (about 62) and long-lived (roughly 88). Two additional independent replicas of 1 million unique cDNA reads from the same blood draw were analyzed for two donors (one aged 18 to 30 and one aged 80 or older). The research as a whole found: Conclusive comparison of naive and antigen-experienced compartments was prevented by the profiling of bulk unsorted PBMCs. A strong correlation was found between observed TCR beta diversity and the percentage of naive T cells measured by flow cytometry. Estimates of total diversity from one million sequenced T cells were regarded as lower bounds and underestimates. Observed TCR beta diversity per million T cells fell roughly linearly with age, and a significant reduction was already apparent by age roughly 41. The CMV infection status of donors was not known, potentially confounding age-related changes in expanded clonotypes. Compared with the aged group, the long-lived group had more naive CD4+ T cells, fewer expanded clones and increased TCR diversity, a pattern suggesting age selection.

The approximately 39 donors, aged about 6 to 100 years, were systemically healthy Caucasian individuals from Russia. Around 10 milliliters of peripheral blood were drawn from each donor into EDTA-treated Vacutainer tubes. Ficoll-Paque density-gradient centrifugation was used to isolate PBMCs, with at least 7 million per sample. Trizol reagent was used to extract total RNA from PBMCs, with at least 6 micrograms per sample. For every donor, an aliquot of PBMCs went through flow cytometry to measure the percentages of naive CD45RAhigh/CD27high T cells. Regarding this clonotype: Its antigen target is currently unknown. Base quality data are lacking; no much larger clone is found one base away.

V loses 6 bases of germline sequence and J loses 3 bases, and the interval between the two ends is 23 bases. CDR1 and CDR2 (KGHSH, LQKENI) derive from the germline V gene. The CDR3 numbers 17 residues from cysteine through phenylalanine. The entry retains the CDR3 DNA only, 51 bases that are in frame from base 1. Receptor amplification or capture employed 5' RACE. This sample was sequenced with an Illumina HiSeq 2500. A second 7 to 11 cycle PCR used a sample-barcoded 5' primer and a J-beta primer mix. Each TCR beta cDNA molecule received a unique molecular identifier from a template-switch 5' adaptor carrying 12 random nucleotides. At least 3 million CDR3-containing paired-end reads were obtained from each sample. The Mint cDNA synthesis kit, primed by a TRBC-specific oligonucleotide, was used to synthesize first-strand cDNA from all RNA. After uracil-DNA glycosylase treatment, a first 18-cycle PCR used universal primers M1SS and BC2_uni_R on all cDNA. The authors' analysis ran thus. Each sample was normalized by randomly selecting 1 million high-quality reads, each carrying a distinct molecular identifier. Instead of being binned into consensus sequences, reads with shared molecular identifiers were discarded. MiTCR, run with a Q25 quality threshold and the strictest error-elimination algorithm, handled CDR3 identification, clonotype clustering and error correction. A nonparametric unseen species model using Euler transformation provided a lower-bound estimate of total TCR beta diversity. TCRdb took the public reads, trimmed them with fastp at Q25, ran MiXCR for clone calling and kept in-frame beta chains. For every CDR3 protein sequence, its rows merge into one entry that carries the most common genes and DNA. Here the V and J calls rest on TCRdb's processing, not on the authors' analysis. Counted in this sample were more than 750,000 distinct CDR3 sequences; approximately 32% of them appeared once. The ten largest clones add up to roughly 10% of the sample.

Another study also made use of these data, one on T cells of mothers and their children. The second study also describes: Nine systemically healthy Caucasian individuals served as donors, namely three mothers together with their six children. cDNA synthesis used all of the extracted RNA, with about 1.5 ug of RNA in each 15 ul reaction. In the second PCR, the M1S primer introduced both the sample barcodes and 2-4 random nucleotides. Each mother yielded over 8.5 million TCR beta CDR3 reads and each child about 3 million reads. In both related and unrelated pairs, thymic selection shapes the output of TCR recombination in a similar way, with inherited differences having only a minor effect. Normalized repertoire overlap in related mother-child pairs was always slightly higher than in unrelated mother-child pairs, but the difference was never significant. Persistent microchimeric T cell clones were not detected, at a sensitivity of around 99 clones per million clonotypes. In the study, deep NGS was used to compare the TCR beta repertoires of mothers and children, and features distinguishing related mother-child pairs from unrelated individuals were sought. The mean age was about 38 +/- 4 years for the mothers and about 10 +/- 4 years for the children. After adapter ligation was performed with NEBNext reagents, the libraries were sequenced on an Illumina HiSeq 2000 with 100+100 nt paired-end reads. To prevent cross-contamination, the mother and child libraries were prepared one month apart and sequenced in separate runs. For each donor, between about 500,000 and 2,000,000 distinct TCR beta clonotypes were identified. Naive TCR beta clonotypes were estimated from low-frequency clonotypes matched to each donor's FACS-determined naive share, without sorting.

Material: blood. The rearranged chain carries TRBV18 and TRBJ1-1; a tentative D match to TRBD1 spans 6 bases. The sequence was collected from a woman between 35 and 50 years old in good health. The CDR3 in this case is CASSSAGGGVVDTEAFF. The nucleotide sequence reads as follows: TGTGCCAGCTCTTCCGCCGGAGGGGGAGTCGTGGACACTGAAGCTTTCTTT.